This T cell receptor beta chain was retrieved from a study of radiotherapy plus CTLA-4 blockade in lung cancer. Study-level background: Disease control reached approximately 30%, with objective responses in around 20%.

The V gene lost 5 bases and the J gene lost 0 bases, with 13 bases spanning the gap. The CDR3 spans 15 residues. Germline V gene lookup returns CDR1 MDHEN and CDR2 SYDVKM. The protocol was immunoSEQ multiplex PCR, while the TCRdb copy is restricted to in-frame clones and leaves out a portion. The table has 100,000 to 150,000 clones, about four fifths seen once. Specimen: peripheral blood, collected from a patient treated with radiotherapy plus ipilimumab. The receptor was derived from a human donor with non-small cell lung cancer who had a partial response to radiotherapy plus ipilimumab. V is TRBV28 and J is TRBJ1-1, with D unresolved. The CDR3 spells CASSLGRGLNTEAFF. The CDR3 DNA is TGTGCCAGCAGTCTCGGCCGAGGCCTGAACACTGAAGCTTTCTTT.